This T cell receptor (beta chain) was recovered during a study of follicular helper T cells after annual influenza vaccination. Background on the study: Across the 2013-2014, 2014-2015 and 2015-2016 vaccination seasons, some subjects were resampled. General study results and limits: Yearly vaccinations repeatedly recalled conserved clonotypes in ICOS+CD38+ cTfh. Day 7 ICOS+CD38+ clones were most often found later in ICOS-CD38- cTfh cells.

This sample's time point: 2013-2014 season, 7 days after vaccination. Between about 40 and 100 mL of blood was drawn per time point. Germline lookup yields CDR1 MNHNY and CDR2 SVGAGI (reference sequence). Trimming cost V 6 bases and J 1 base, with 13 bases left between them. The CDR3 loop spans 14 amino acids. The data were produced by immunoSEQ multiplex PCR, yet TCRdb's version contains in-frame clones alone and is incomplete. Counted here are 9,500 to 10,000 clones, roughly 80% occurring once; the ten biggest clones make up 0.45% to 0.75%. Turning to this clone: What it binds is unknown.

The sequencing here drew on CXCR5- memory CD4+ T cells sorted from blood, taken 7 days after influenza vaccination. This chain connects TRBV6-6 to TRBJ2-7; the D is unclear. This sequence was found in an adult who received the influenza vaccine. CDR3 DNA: TGTGCCAGCAGCCGCGGTGGCACGTCCTACGAGCAGTACTTC. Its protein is CASSRGGTSYEQYF.